This T cell receptor beta chain appears in the sequencing data of a study of T cell repertoires in cytomegalovirus infection. From germline, CDR1 is MDHEN and CDR2 SYDVKM. The CDR3 loop spans 13 amino acids. TCRdb independently ran MiXCR on the reads; one entry per CDR3 protein. The profile shows hundreds of thousands of distinct CDR3 sequences, 20% to 25% of them singletons. For this clonotype: A junction end diverges from the germline sequence, so it may reflect a read error.

Specimen: CD8+ T cells from PBMCs. The J gene is TRBJ1-6, the V gene TRBV28; D uncertain. This receptor was identified in a human donor in good health (CMV status not recorded). Some clones in this sample may be carry-over from other donors' samples. CDR3 region: CAGSFSTPSPLHF. The CDR3 DNA is TGTGCCGGCAGTTTCTCCACACCCTCACCCCTCCACTTT.